This TCR beta chain appears in the sequencing data of a study of OX40 agonist ivuxolimab in advanced cancers. Germline-derived CDR1 and CDR2 are MDHEN and SYDVKM. The V gene end was trimmed by 8 bases and the J gene end by 5 bases; junction bases not matched to a gene: 9. There are 14 residues in the CDR3. Anyone with autoimmune disease history or systemic immunosuppression was excluded. Assay: immunoSEQ multiplex PCR; the TCRdb copy retains only in-frame clones and omits some. The profile covers about 33,000 clones, with about 87% appearing a single time and roughly 4% taken by the ten largest. The TCR was taken from an adult with an advanced solid tumor such as melanoma, head and neck, liver or kidney cancer. The source material was CD4+ or CD8+ T cells sorted from blood, sampled in a trial of the OX40 agonist ivuxolimab. The V and J genes are TRBV28 and TRBJ2-7; the match to TRBD2 covers 10 bases. CDR3 sequence: CASPKRGGRDEQYF. The CDR3 DNA reads TGTGCCAGCCCTAAGCGGGGGGGCCGAGACGAGCAGTACTTC.